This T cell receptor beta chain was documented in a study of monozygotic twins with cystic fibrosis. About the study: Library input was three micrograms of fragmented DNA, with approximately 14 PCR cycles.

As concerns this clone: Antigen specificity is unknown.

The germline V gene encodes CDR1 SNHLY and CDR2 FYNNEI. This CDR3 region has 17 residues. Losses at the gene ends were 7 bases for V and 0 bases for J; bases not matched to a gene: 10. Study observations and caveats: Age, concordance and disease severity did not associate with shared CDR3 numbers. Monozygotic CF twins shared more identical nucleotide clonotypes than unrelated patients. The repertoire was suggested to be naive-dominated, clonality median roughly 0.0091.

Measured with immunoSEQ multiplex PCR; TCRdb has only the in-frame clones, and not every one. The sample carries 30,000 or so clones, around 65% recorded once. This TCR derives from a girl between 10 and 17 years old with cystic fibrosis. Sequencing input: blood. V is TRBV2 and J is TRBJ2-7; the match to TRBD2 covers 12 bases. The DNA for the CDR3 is TGTGCCAGCACTTGGACTAGCGGGAAACCCCCCTCCTACGAGCAGTACGTC. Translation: CASTWTSGKPPSYEQYV.